A selection of T cell receptor beta chains follows, all from one sample in a study of somatic mutations in cytotoxic T cells in rheumatoid arthritis. Data came from immunoSEQ multiplex PCR; TCRdb stores just in-frame clones and leaves some out. The sample lists 15,000 or so clones; nearly 80% were seen once. Sequencing was performed on CD8+ T cells sorted from blood. These receptors were obtained from an adult with rheumatoid arthritis. The CDR3 runs from the conserved cysteine through the conserved F or W. D genes are given only for firm matches. Rows give clone size only sometimes, using once, few, many, or a class for an expanded clone.

J,length,D,size,V,CDR3,DNA
TRBJ1-2,14,-,-,TRBV2,CASSAATPNYGYTF,TGTGCCAGCAGCGCTGCGACACCTAACTATGGCTACACCTTC
TRBJ2-1,11,-,-,TRBV6-5,CASSYGQEQFF,TGTGCCAGCAGTTACGGGCAGGAGCAGTTCTTC
TRBJ2-5,15,TRBD1,-,TRBV10-3,CAISGLTGSIETQYF,TGTGCCATCAGTGGATTGACAGGGTCGATAGAGACCCAGTACTTC
TRBJ2-1,13,-,-,TRBV2,CATYSVSYNEQFF,TGTGCCACATACAGCGTCTCCTACAATGAGCAGTTCTTC
TRBJ2-5,18,TRBD2,-,TRBV10-2,CASSEGLAGGPLGETQYF,TGCGCCAGCAGTGAGGGACTAGCGGGGGGGCCTCTTGGCGAGACCCAGTACTTC
TRBJ2-1,15,-,-,TRBV9,CASSVATAPYNEQFF,TGTGCCAGCAGCGTAGCTACTGCCCCCTACAATGAGCAGTTCTTC
TRBJ1-6,14,-,-,TRBV10-2,CASSETGPGSPLHF,TGCGCCAGCAGTGAAACAGGGCCGGGTTCACCCCTCCACTTT
TRBJ2-7,15,TRBD2,-,TRBV6-1,CASSAIAGGPYEQYF,TGTGCCAGCAGTGCCATAGCGGGGGGCCCCTACGAGCAGTACTTC
TRBJ1-2,14,-,few,TRBV27,CASALRGANYGYTF,TGTGCCAGCGCTCTGCGGGGTGCAAACTATGGCTACACCTTC
TRBJ2-1,15,TRBD2,-,TRBV7-9,CASSSSGGDRDEQFF,TGTGCCAGCAGCTCTAGCGGGGGGGATAGAGATGAGCAGTTCTTC
TRBJ2-7,10,-,-,TRBV27,CASPIYEQYF,TGTGCCAGCCCTATCTACGAGCAGTACTTC
TRBJ2-2,14,-,-,TRBV29-1,CSVEDGSNTGELFF,TGCAGCGTTGAGGACGGGTCGAACACCGGGGAGCTGTTTTTT
TRBJ1-1,16,-,-,TRBV19,CASSIDGGASGTEAFF,TGTGCCAGTAGTATAGATGGGGGGGCAAGTGGGACTGAAGCTTTCTTT
TRBJ2-1,15,TRBD2,-,TRBV4-1,CASSASGGHYNEQFF,TGCGCCAGCAGCGCCAGCGGGGGCCACTACAATGAGCAGTTCTTC
TRBJ2-7,15,TRBD2,-,TRBV11-2,CASSPVSGAAYEQYF,TGTGCCAGCAGCCCCGTTAGCGGGGCAGCCTACGAGCAGTACTTC
TRBJ2-7,15,-,-,TRBV7-9,CASSLVTVSSYEQYF,TGTGCCAGCAGCTTAGTCACGGTTAGCTCCTACGAGCAGTACTTC
TRBJ2-7,14,TRBD2,-,TRBV5-1,CASSFAGGTYEQYF,TGCGCCAGCAGCTTCGCGGGGGGAACCTACGAGCAGTACTTC
TRBJ1-1,16,TRBD1,-,TRBV29-1,CSVEDRGDSATWVAFF,TGCAGCGTTGAAGATCGGGGGGACAGTGCTACTTGGGTAGCTTTCTTT
TRBJ2-1,15,TRBD1,-,TRBV6-5,CASRYQGATTNEQFF,TGTGCCAGCAGATACCAGGGGGCGACTACCAATGAGCAGTTCTTC
TRBJ2-1,12,-,-,TRBV2,CASSFSYNEQFF,TGTGCCAGCAGTTTCTCATACAATGAGCAGTTCTTC
TRBJ1-5,14,-,-,TRBV27,CASSFLTGVQPQHF,TGTGCCAGCAGTTTTTTAACCGGGGTTCAGCCCCAGCATTTT
TRBJ1-1,16,-,-,TRBV19,CASSIDRAGHDTEAFF,TGTGCCAGTAGTATAGATCGGGCGGGGCATGACACTGAAGCTTTCTTT